Below are 15 T cell receptor beta chains sequenced from a single sample in a study of identical twins. TCRdb called the 5' RACE reads again in MiXCR, with one record for every CDR3 protein. The data contain 280,000 or so distinct CDR3 sequences, roughly 8.6% of them singletons. This sample was also put to use in a study of yellow fever vaccine responses in identical twins.

Sequencing input: memory (CD45RO+) T cells sorted from blood. The source of these receptors is a woman aged 18-29 years in good health.

This clonotype occurred many times. The chain joins TRBV5-1 to TRBJ2-1; 7 nucleotides match TRBD2. The CDR3 has 17 residues. Trimming took 4 bases from V and 0 from J; bases not matched to a gene: 10. CDR1 is SGHRS and CDR2 is YFSETQ in the germline V gene. The CDR3 reads CASSEGLIWASYNEQFF. CDR3 bases: TGCGCCAGCAGCGAGGGACTAATTTGGGCCTCCTACAATGAGCAGTTCTTC.

In this sample, this clonotype turned up many times. The J gene is TRBJ2-3, the V gene TRBV12-3 or TRBV12-4; 9 bases are a match to TRBD2. The CDR3 totals 14 residues. V shed 6 bases and J 6 bases; nucleotides not matched to a gene: 7. The CDR3 nucleotides are TGTGCCAGCAGAGGGACTAGCAGATCTGATACGCAGTATTTT. Translating gives CASRGTSRSDTQYF.

Many counts were recorded for this clonotype. DNA of the CDR3: TGTGCCAGCAGCTTAGCGTCGGGCCTCTCCTACAATGAGCAGTTCTTC. Translated: CASSLASGLSYNEQFF. This sequence joins TRBV7-6 and TRBJ2-1; D remains ambiguous. V lost 0 bases to trimming and J lost 0 bases, with 9 bases between them. CDR3 length: 16 residues. Per germline, CDR1 SGHVS and CDR2 FNYEAQ.

This chain uses TRBV20-1 with TRBJ2-7; weak D call: TRBD2 (5 bases). The V end was cut by 6 bases, the J end by 9 bases, with 24 bases between. This CDR3 region has 14 residues. Germline CDR1 and CDR2: DFQATT and SNEGSKA (reference sequence). The CDR3 is CSAFPGGPNLGQYV. The CDR3 DNA reads TGCAGTGCATTCCCGGGCGGGCCAAACCTTGGGCAGTACGTC.

As for this clonotype: A much larger clone lies a single base off, so this may be a read error. The chain recombines TRBV12-3 or TRBV12-4 with TRBJ2-3; TRBD2 agrees at 13 bases. CDR3 length: 18 residues. The chain's CDR3 is CASCFSGTSGTSTDTQYF. The CDR3, as DNA: TGTGCCAGCTGTTTCAGTGGGACTAGCGGGACTAGCACAGATACGCAGTATTTT.

This clonotype was detected only a few times. This chain uses TRBV28 with TRBJ2-6; D not resolved. The germline gives CDR1 MDHEN, CDR2 SYDVKM. The ends were cut back, 4 bases at V and 0 bases at J, with 7 bases in the middle. The CDR3 extends over 15 amino acids. CDR3 nucleotide sequence: TGTGCCAGCAGTTATGGTCTCTCTGGGGCCAACGTCCTGACTTTC. Its translation: CASSYGLSGANVLTF.

This clonotype was counted only a few times. The chain uses TRBV2 and TRBJ2-1, with TRBD2 matching 11 bases. CDR1 and CDR2 from the germline V gene are SNHLY and FYNNEI. The J segment lost 8 bases and the V segment lost 6 bases, leaving 0 bases of the junction unmatched. CDR3 length equals 12 residues. In DNA, the CDR3 is TGTGCCAGCAGACTAGCGGGAGATGAGCAGTTCTTC. Translating it yields CASRLAGDEQFF.

The chain uses TRBV7-9 and TRBJ1-4, with D possibly matching TRBD1 (6 bases). CDR1 SEHNR and CDR2 FQNEAQ come from the germline V gene (reference sequence). The CDR3 runs 15 residues. V was pared by 5 bases and J by 2 bases, with 12 bases between. For the CDR3, the DNA is TGTGCCAGCAGCCGCAGGGGAATCACTAATGAAAAACTGTTTTTT. Protein: CASSRRGITNEKLFF.

There are many counts of this clonotype. This sequence joins TRBV5-1 and TRBJ2-7; D may be TRBD1 (5 bases). Germline lookup yields CDR1 SGHRS and CDR2 YFSETQ. Between the trimmed V and J ends, which lost 2 bases and 6 bases, there was a span of 6 bases. This CDR3 has 11 amino acids. The CDR3: CASSLDSEQYF. DNA for the CDR3: TGCGCCAGCAGCTTAGACAGCGAGCAGTACTTC.

This clonotype was seen more than once but under ten times. J is TRBJ1-5 and V is TRBV2, with no clear D. V lost 0 bases, J lost 7 bases, and 7 bases lay in between. The germline CDR1 and CDR2 sequences are SNHLY and FYNNEI. CDR3 length: 13 amino acids. CDR3 loop: CASSEAQGQPQHF. The CDR3 bases are TGTGCCAGCAGTGAAGCGCAAGGGCAGCCCCAGCATTTT.

This clonotype has at least ten counts. The chain carries TRBV3-1 and TRBJ2-3; D is ambiguous. The CDR3 runs to 15 residues. V dropped 0 bases and J dropped 5 bases, with 12 bases sitting between them. Germline-derived CDR1 and CDR2 are LGHDT and YNNKEL (reference sequence). The DNA of the CDR3 is TGTGCCAGCAGCCAAGACCGAAGGCCCAGAGATACGCAGTATTTT. This encodes CASSQDRRPRDTQYF.

This clonotype was detected many times. The chain is built from TRBV12-3 or TRBV12-4 and TRBJ1-3; D possibly corresponds to TRBD1 (5 bases). The V gene lost 2 bases and the J gene lost 5 bases, with 10 bases spanning the gap. This CDR3 comprises 14 residues. The CDR3 nucleotides read TGTGCCAGCAGTTTATCCCCAGGGCGAAACACCATATATTTT. It codes for CASSLSPGRNTIYF.

This clonotype appeared a few times. The rearrangement uses TRBV11-2 and TRBJ1-6, with D maybe TRBD1 (5 bases). This CDR3 has 14 residues. The V end lost 3 bases, the J end lost 5 bases, and 8 bases lay between the germline ends. CDR1 is SGHAT and CDR2 is FQNNGV in the germline V gene. The CDR3 loop is CASSFGGNNSPLHF. In nucleotides, the CDR3 is TGTGCCAGCAGCTTCGGGGGGAATAATTCACCCCTCCACTTT.

This clonotype has ten or more counts. This rearrangement joins TRBV6-1 to TRBJ2-7, with 11 positions matching TRBD2. The CDR3 totals 14 residues. Germline-derived CDR1 and CDR2 are MNHNS and SASEGT. V was clipped by 6 bases and J by 3 bases; unmatched bases: 4. The CDR3 protein is CASSRGTSGYEQYV. CDR3 DNA: TGTGCCAGCAGCCGTGGGACTAGCGGCTACGAGCAGTACGTC.

CDR3 sequence: CAVGTYSTDTQYF. DNA of the CDR3: TGTGCCGTGGGGACATACTCCACAGATACGCAGTATTTT. The V and J genes are TRBV12-3 or TRBV12-4 and TRBJ2-3; D may be TRBD1 (6 bases). The CDR3 extends over 13 amino acids. V gave up 11 bases and J gave up 2 bases, with 14 bases separating them.